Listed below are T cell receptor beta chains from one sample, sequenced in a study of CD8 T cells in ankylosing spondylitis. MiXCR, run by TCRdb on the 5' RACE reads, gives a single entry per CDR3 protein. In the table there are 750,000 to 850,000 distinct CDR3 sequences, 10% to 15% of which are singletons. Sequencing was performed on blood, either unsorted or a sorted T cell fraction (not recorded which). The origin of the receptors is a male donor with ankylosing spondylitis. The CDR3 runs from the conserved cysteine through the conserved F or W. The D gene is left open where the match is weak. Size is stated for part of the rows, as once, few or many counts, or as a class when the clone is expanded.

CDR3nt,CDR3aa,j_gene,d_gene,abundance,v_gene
TGTGCCAGCAGCTTAGTCACAGGGTGGACCGGGGAGCTGTTTTTT,CASSLVTGWTGELFF,TRBJ2-2,NA,NA,TRBV7-2
TGCAGTGCTAGAGATAGGACATACAATCAGCCCCAGCATTTT,CSARDRTYNQPQHF,TRBJ1-5,NA,many,TRBV20-1
TGCAGTGCTAGTCGGCGGGGTCGCACAGATACGCAGTATTTT,CSASRRGRTDTQYF,TRBJ2-3,NA,NA,TRBV20-1
TGTGCCAGCAGCTTAGACCCCGCCAGATACAATGAGCAGTTCTTC,CASSLDPARYNEQFF,TRBJ2-1,NA,NA,TRBV7-2
TGTGCCAGCAGCTTCATGACTCTTTCCTACGAGCAGTACTTC,CASSFMTLSYEQYF,TRBJ2-7,NA,many,TRBV7-2
TGTGCCAGCAGTTTGGAAAGGGCTGAAGCTTTCTTT,CASSLERAEAFF,TRBJ1-1,NA,few,TRBV12-3/TRBV12-4
TGTGCCAGCAGTAAGACCGGGACCCCATCAACCTACGAGCAGTACTTC,CASSKTGTPSTYEQYF,TRBJ2-7,NA,many,TRBV27
TGTGCCAGCAGTCGGTACCTCGAGCAGTACTTC,CASSRYLEQYF,TRBJ2-7,NA,NA,TRBV12-3/TRBV12-4
TGTGCCAGCAGTTCAACTAGCGGGAGGGCACCTAAAAGCTCCTACAATGAGCAGTTCTTC,CASSSTSGRAPKSSYNEQFF,TRBJ2-1,TRBD2,NA,TRBV6-2/TRBV6-3
TGTGCCAGCAGCGACAGATACCAAGAGACCCAGTACTTC,CASSDRYQETQYF,TRBJ2-5,NA,many,TRBV7-2
TGCGCCAGCAGCTTGGCCGAGGGATCTGAAGCTTTCTTT,CASSLAEGSEAFF,TRBJ1-1,NA,NA,TRBV5-1
TGTGCCAGCAGTTCTAAAGGGGGCACAGATACGCAGTATTTT,CASSSKGGTDTQYF,TRBJ2-3,NA,many,TRBV6-5
TGCAGCGTTGGTGGCAATGAGCAGTTCTTC,CSVGGNEQFF,TRBJ2-1,NA,many,TRBV29-1
TGTGCCAGCAGTTATGCGAGGATAAGCTATGGCTACACCTTC,CASSYARISYGYTF,TRBJ1-2,NA,NA,TRBV6-5
TGCAGTGCTCGTACACAGGGATTTGGCAAAAACATTCAGTACTTC,CSARTQGFGKNIQYF,TRBJ2-4,NA,few,TRBV20-1
TGCGCCAGCAGCTTTGGTCTAGTGGAGGAAGAGACCCAGTACTTC,CASSFGLVEEETQYF,TRBJ2-5,NA,NA,TRBV5-1
TGTGCCAGTAGTAAGGAGGGGGGGTTGCGCCAGCCCCAGCATTTT,CASSKEGGLRQPQHF,TRBJ1-5,NA,NA,TRBV19
TGTGCCAGCAGTTTTCAAGGGACAGGGAGACAAGAGACCCAGTACTTC,CASSFQGTGRQETQYF,TRBJ2-5,TRBD1,many,TRBV28
TGTGCCAGCAGCATCACTAGAACCGGTGAGCAGTTCTTC,CASSITRTGEQFF,TRBJ2-1,NA,few,TRBV12-3/TRBV12-4